This TCR beta chain was documented in a study of cytomegalovirus exposure and HLA in healthy donors. PCR primers comprised 60 Vbeta and 13 Jbeta primers. Clones were read by immunoSEQ multiplex PCR, and TCRdb kept only the in-frame ones, dropping some. The sample lists approximately 89,000 clones, approximately 80% occurring once. Germline V gives CDR1 SGHDT, CDR2 YYEEEE. There are 17 residues in the CDR3. Germline trimming cut 0 bases from V and 0 bases from J; bases unmatched to any gene: 6. With respect to this clone: Its target is unknown.

Regarding the study as a whole: V- and J-gene trimming of TCR beta was linked (in a later analysis) to a missense DCLRE1C variant. As a later analysis showed, several of the most significant clusters appeared to be linked to common viral pathogens. The study dropped some indistinguishable V segments, TRBV6-2 and TRBV6-3 among them.

The sequencing sample was made of PBMCs. The V and J genes are TRBV5-6 and TRBJ2-1, with 7 nucleotides matching TRBD1. The receptor was derived from a human donor in good health. The CDR3 here is CASSLDRGSGSYNEQFF. CDR3 in DNA: TGTGCCAGCAGCTTGGACAGGGGTTCCGGCTCCTACAATGAGCAGTTCTTC.